This T cell receptor (beta chain) comes out of a study of Ad26.COV2.S vaccination and SARS-CoV-2 variants. Libraries were prepared by immunoSEQ multiplex PCR; TCRdb keeps only in-frame clonotypes and omits some of them. The sample lists 150,000 to 200,000 clones, 70% to 90% seen once, with 5% to 7% in the top ten. Comments on this clone: The antigen remains undetermined.

Study-level results: Vaccinees showed greater spike-specific TCR breadth than placebo recipients. Analytic work on TCR breadth and depth might have understated the full extent of total T cell responses. Vaccine and placebo groups showed comparable non-spike TCR breadth.

The CDR3 runs 12 residues. V shed 4 bases and J shed 2 bases, with 8 bases lying between them. The germline CDR1 and CDR2 sequences are SQVTM and ANQGSEA. Sequenced material: peripheral blood, taken after recovery from COVID-19. The TCR comes from a human donor who had recovered from COVID-19. V is TRBV29-1 and J is TRBJ1-2; D uncertain. CDR3 protein: CSVGKGNYGYTF. Written as DNA, the CDR3 is TGCAGCGTTGGTAAAGGGAACTATGGCTACACCTTC.